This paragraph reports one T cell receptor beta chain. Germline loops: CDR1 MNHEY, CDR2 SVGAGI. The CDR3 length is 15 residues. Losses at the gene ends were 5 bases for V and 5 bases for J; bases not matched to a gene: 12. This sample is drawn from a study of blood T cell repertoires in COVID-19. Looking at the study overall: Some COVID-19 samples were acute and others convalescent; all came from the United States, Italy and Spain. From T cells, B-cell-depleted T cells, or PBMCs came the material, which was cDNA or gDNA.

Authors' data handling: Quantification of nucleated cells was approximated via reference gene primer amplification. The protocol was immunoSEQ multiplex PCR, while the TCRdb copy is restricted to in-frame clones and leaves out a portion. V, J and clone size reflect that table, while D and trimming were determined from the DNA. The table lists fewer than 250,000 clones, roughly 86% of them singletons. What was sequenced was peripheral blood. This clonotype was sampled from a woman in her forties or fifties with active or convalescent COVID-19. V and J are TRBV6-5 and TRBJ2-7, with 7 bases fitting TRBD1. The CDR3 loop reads CASSTAETGIDEQYF. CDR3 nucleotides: TGTGCCAGCAGTACCGCTGAGACAGGGATAGACGAGCAGTACTTC.